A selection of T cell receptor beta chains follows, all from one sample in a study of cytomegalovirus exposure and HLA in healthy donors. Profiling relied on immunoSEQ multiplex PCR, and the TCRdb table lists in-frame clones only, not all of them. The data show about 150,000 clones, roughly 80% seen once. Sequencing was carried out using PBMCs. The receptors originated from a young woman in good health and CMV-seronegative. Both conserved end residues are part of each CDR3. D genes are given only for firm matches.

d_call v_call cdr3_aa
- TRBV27 CASSLTGVRTYEQYF
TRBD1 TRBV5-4 CASSLGGQGIETQYF
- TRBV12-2 CASRLTKRHELQETQYF
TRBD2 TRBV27 CASSFGTSGGGSYEQYF
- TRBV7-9 CASSLGADTQYF
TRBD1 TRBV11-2 CASSPGQGWDQPQHF
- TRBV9 CASSADSGLSYEQYF
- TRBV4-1 CASSQALGSYEQYF
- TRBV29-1 CSVVVLRSYNEQFF
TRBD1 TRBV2 CAAWTGGTDTQYF
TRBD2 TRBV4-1 CASSPEGLAVYEQYF
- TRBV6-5 CASSPWRGNTEAFF
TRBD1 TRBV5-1 CASSLGQGGYEQYF
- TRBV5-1 CASSLSGGYYEQYF
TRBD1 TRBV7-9 CSSSPPADRDSYNEQFF
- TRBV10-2 CASSDAGAIGAFF
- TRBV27 CASSGLSKNTGELFF
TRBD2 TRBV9 CASSVSGGAGDTQYF
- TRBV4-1 CASSQEGSGLDTEAFF
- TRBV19 CASNRPGLADNTGELFF
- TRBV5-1 CASSHGQPGSYEQYF
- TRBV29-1 CSVEERDGYTF
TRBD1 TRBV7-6 CASSARQGGSSYEQYF
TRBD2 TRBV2 CASTGLGLQETQYF
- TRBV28 CASSLRWGLNQPQHF
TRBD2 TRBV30 CAWSVLTSGGYEQYF
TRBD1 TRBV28 CASSPPLGQGTQPQHF
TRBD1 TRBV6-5 CASSMGQGVGQPQHF
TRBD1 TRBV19 CASSMTGVEDTEAFF
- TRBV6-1 CASRGVNTEAFF
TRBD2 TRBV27 CASSLLSGSTDTQYF
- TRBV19 CASSKRGTLNTEAFF
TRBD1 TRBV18 CASSRDRVGYTEAFF
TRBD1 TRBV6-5 CASSRDRNQPQHF
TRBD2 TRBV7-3 CASSLVVASGGVDEQFF
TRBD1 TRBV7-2 CASTLQGAGNSPLHF
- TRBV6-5 CASKPGHSTDTQYF
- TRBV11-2 CASSRYVAGGYTF
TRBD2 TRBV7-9 CASSLGSGGNEQFF
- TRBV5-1 CASSGGQSYNSPLHF
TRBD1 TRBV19 CASRDRGRYEQYF
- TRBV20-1 CSVANNEKLFF
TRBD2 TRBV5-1 CASSLGSSGEVETQYF
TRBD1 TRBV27 CASSRQGVYEQYF
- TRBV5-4 CASSLFRGTGELFF
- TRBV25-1 CASSDLGKNTGELFF
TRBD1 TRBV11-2 CASSRDRGTYEQYF
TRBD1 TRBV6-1 CASSEGLQGDGAFF
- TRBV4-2 CASSQGDKNYEQYF
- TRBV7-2 CASTIRAGPSYEQYF
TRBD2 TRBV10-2 CASRGLAGGYNEQFF
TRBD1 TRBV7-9 CASSRHGQGDTQYF
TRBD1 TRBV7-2 CASSLASAGGYTEAFF